This entry lists 30 T cell receptor beta chains sequenced from one sample in a study of blood T cell repertoires in COVID-19. Profiled with immunoSEQ multiplex PCR; TCRdb holds only in-frame clones, not every one. The top ten clones hold 4.2% of a sample with around 260,000 clones, 84% of them seen once. Sequencing was done on a sample of peripheral blood. These TCRs come from a man between 60 and 75 years old with acute or convalescent COVID-19.

The chain employs TRBV16 and TRBJ2-2, with 8 bases aligning to TRBD1. J lost 3 bases, V lost 6 bases, and 9 bases had no gene match. From germline, CDR1 is KGHSY and CDR2 FQNENV. The CDR3 extends over 16 amino acids. CDR3 amino acids: CASSPSTGAYTGELFF. The CDR3, as DNA: TGTGCCAGCAGTCCTTCGACAGGGGCCTACACCGGGGAGCTGTTTTTT.

This clone was picked up a small number of times. The chain uses TRBV6-5 and TRBJ1-5; the D is unclear. This CDR3 has 14 amino acids. Germline V lookup: CDR1 MNHEY, CDR2 SVGAGI. Trimming took off 6 bases at V and 0 bases at J, with 9 bases between the two ends. The CDR3 spells CASRNSYSNQPQHF. CDR3 DNA: TGTGCCAGCAGGAACAGCTATAGCAATCAGCCCCAGCATTTT.

The gene calls are TRBV5-1 and TRBJ1-5, with D possibly matching TRBD1 (6 bases). CDR3 size: 23 residues. V lost 4 bases and J 1 base, leaving 36 bases between the germline ends. Germline V gene lookup returns CDR1 SGHRS and CDR2 YFSETQ. CDR3: CASSRDRWLTALTSYRSNQPQHF. The CDR3 coding sequence is TGCGCCAGCAGCAGAGACAGGTGGCTAACAGCCTTGACCTCGTATAGGAGCAATCAGCCCCAGCATTTT.

V is TRBV6-5 and J is TRBJ2-5; tentative D call: TRBD1 (6 bases). The V end was cut by 7 bases, the J end by 3 bases, with 12 bases between. The length of the CDR3 is 13 residues. The germline V gene has CDR1 MNHEY and CDR2 SVGAGI. CDR3 sequence (DNA): TGTGCCAGCAATATGGACAGCGAAGAGACCCAGTACTTC. Its protein is CASNMDSEETQYF.

The chain recombines TRBV27 with TRBJ1-1; no clear D. The ends were cut back, 6 bases at V and 5 bases at J, with 10 bases in the middle. Germline V gene sequence: CDR1 MNHEY, CDR2 SMNVEV (reference sequence). The CDR3 has 12 residues. In nucleotides, the CDR3 is TGTGCCAGCAGCGACCCGGGGACTGAAGCTTTCTTT. Its protein product is CASSDPGTEAFF.

The chain is built from TRBV5-1 and TRBJ1-2, with 10 bases identical to TRBD1. V dropped 4 bases and J dropped 8; count of bases not matched to a gene: 8. Germline lookup yields CDR1 SGHRS and CDR2 YFSETQ. The CDR3 length is 14 residues. The CDR3 DNA sequence: TGCGCCAGCAGCGCCGGACAGGGGGTATCCGGCTACACCTTC. Translated, it gives CASSAGQGVSGYTF.

This clone occurred once. The chain couples TRBV18 to TRBJ1-5; 10 bases align to TRBD1. CDR3 size: 17 residues. In germline, CDR1 is KGHSH, CDR2 LQKENI. The junction had 7 bases not matched to a gene; V was cut back by 5 bases and J by 0 bases. The CDR3 protein is CASSSGQGIYSNQPQHF. The CDR3 region has the DNA TGTGCCAGCTCATCGGGACAGGGGATATATAGCAATCAGCCCCAGCATTTT. Supplemented by reference TRBV18 and TRBJ1-5, the full variable domain reads NAGVMQNPRHLVRRRGQEARLRCSPMKGHSHVYWYRQLPEEGLKFMVYLQKENIIDESGMPKERFSAEFPKEGPSILRIQQVVRGDSAAYFCASSSGQGIYSNQPQHFGDGTRLSIL.

In its sample, this clone was seen once. The genes are TRBV13 and TRBJ2-7; D is unresolved. V was trimmed by 5 bases and J by 2 bases, leaving 7 bases between them. CDR3 size: 12 residues. Germline CDR1 is PRHDT and CDR2 is FYEKMQ (reference sequence). CDR3 amino acids: CASSEDTYEQYF. The CDR3 nucleotides are TGTGCCAGCAGCGAAGACACCTACGAGCAGTACTTC.

This clone has only a few counts. This chain joins TRBV6-5 and TRBJ2-7; TRBD2 aligns across 7 bases. V lost 8 bases to trimming and J lost 1 base; unmatched junction nucleotides: 5. CDR3 length: 13 amino acids. The germline V gene encodes CDR1 MNHEY and CDR2 SVGAGI. This CDR3 reads CASGLDPSYEQYF. The CDR3 nucleotides read TGTGCCAGCGGACTAGATCCATCCTACGAGCAGTACTTC.

The chain is built from TRBV6-5 and TRBJ1-6, with 9 bases aligning to TRBD1. The junction had 8 bases not matched to a gene; V was cut back by 7 bases and J by 7 bases. Germline V gene sequence: CDR1 MNHEY, CDR2 SVGAGI. There are 15 residues in the CDR3. In DNA form, the CDR3 reads TGTGCCAGCACCCGGACAGGGGCAGGGAATTCACCCCTCCACTTT. Translation: CASTRTGAGNSPLHF.

The chain employs TRBV18 and TRBJ1-4; 7 nucleotides line up with TRBD1. Per the germline V gene, CDR1 is KGHSH and CDR2 is LQKENI. V lost 3 bases and J lost 5; bases outside the gene matches: 6. The CDR3 is made up of 15 amino acids. The CDR3 loop reads CASSPGTDSNEKLFF. The CDR3 DNA sequence: TGTGCCAGCTCACCTGGGACAGATAGCAATGAAAAACTGTTTTTT.

V is TRBV7-9 and J is TRBJ1-1, with TRBD1 as a possible D gene (5 bases). CDR3 length: 14 amino acids. The V gene's germline CDR1 is SEHNR and CDR2 FQNEAQ (reference sequence). Trimming removed 6 bases at V and 10 bases at J, with 21 bases between. CDR3 in DNA: TGTGCCAGCAGTCGGGGGGTGGACACTGATGGAGCTTTCTTT. Translating gives CASSRGVDTDGAFF.

This sequence joins TRBV29-1 and TRBJ1-1, with 7 bases fitting TRBD1. The CDR3 contains 14 residues. CDR1 and CDR2 from the germline V gene are SQVTM and ANQGSEA. V was pared by 4 bases and J by 3 bases, with 8 bases of the junction left unmatched. This CDR3 is CSVAQITGDTEAFF. The CDR3 DNA reads as TGCAGCGTTGCTCAAATCACAGGGGACACTGAAGCTTTCTTT.

The genes are TRBV5-4 and TRBJ2-5, with 14 bases matching TRBD2. The CDR3 extends over 17 amino acids. Losses at the gene ends were 1 base for V and 6 bases for J; bases not matched to a gene: 8. Germline-derived CDR1 and CDR2 are SGHNT and YYREEE (reference sequence). The chain's CDR3 is CASSLPGTSGGLKTQYF. The CDR3 nucleotides are TGTGCCAGCAGCTTGCCCGGGACTAGCGGGGGCCTTAAGACCCAGTACTTC.

The rearrangement links TRBV28 to TRBJ1-3; the D gene is possibly TRBD1 (5 bases). Deletions cut 8 bases from V and 5 bases from J, with 13 bases between. The CDR3 covers 13 residues. Germline CDR1 reads MDHEN; CDR2 reads SYDVKM. The CDR3 loop is CASRQGSRNTIYF. The DNA of the CDR3 is TGTGCCAGCCGTCAGGGTAGTAGAAACACCATATATTTT.

V is TRBV27 and J is TRBJ1-1; 7 nucleotides align to TRBD1. V shed 8 bases and J 7 bases; nucleotides not matched to a gene: 16. CDR1 and CDR2 (germline): MNHEY, SMNVEV (reference sequence). This CDR3 region has 15 residues. CDR3 residues: CASPPKGQPRFEAFF. CDR3 nucleotides: TGTGCCAGCCCTCCTAAGGGACAGCCGCGTTTTGAAGCTTTCTTT.

V and J are TRBV7-6 and TRBJ1-1; D is unresolved. This CDR3 comprises 14 residues. Per germline, CDR1 SGHVS and CDR2 FNYEAQ. Trimming took 2 bases from V and 4 from J, leaving 11 bases between them. CDR3: CASSLQDRGTEAFF. The CDR3 DNA sequence: TGTGCCAGCAGCTTACAAGATAGAGGCACTGAAGCTTTCTTT.

The J gene is TRBJ2-2, the V gene TRBV9, with 8 positions matching TRBD2. The CDR3 contains 16 residues. J gave up 1 base and V 0 bases, and 2 bases lay outside the gene matches. CDR1 is SGDLS and CDR2 is YYNGEE in the germline V gene. Here the CDR3 reads CASSVGTSGNTGELFF. The CDR3 coding sequence is TGTGCCAGCAGCGTAGGAACTAGCGGGAACACCGGGGAGCTGTTTTTT.

V is TRBV6-2 or TRBV6-3 and J is TRBJ2-7; D may be TRBD2 (6 bases). CDR3 length equals 15 residues. The germline V gene encodes CDR1 MNHEY and CDR2 SVGEGT. Trimming shortened V by 5 bases and J by 0 bases, and 14 bases separated the two germline ends. CDR3 nucleotide sequence: TGTGCCAGCAGTAAAACAGCGGGCTACTCCTACGAGCAGTACTTC. It yields the protein CASSKTAGYSYEQYF.

The rearrangement uses TRBV19 and TRBJ1-5; 7 bases line up with TRBD1. The CDR3 extends over 17 amino acids. Germline loops: CDR1 LNHDA, CDR2 SQIVND (reference sequence). J lost 0 bases, V lost 3 bases, and 8 bases had no gene match. In DNA, the CDR3 is TGTGCCAGTAGTATCGCCCGGGACAGTGCTAGCAATCAGCCCCAGCATTTT. Its protein is CASSIARDSASNQPQHF.

The gene calls are TRBV11-2 and TRBJ2-1; maybe TRBD2 (6 bases). The germline CDR1 and CDR2 sequences are SGHAT and FQNNGV. Between the trimmed V and J ends, which lost 6 bases and 5 bases, there was a span of 11 bases. This CDR3 comprises 13 residues. DNA for the CDR3: TGTGCCAGCAGGGGAGGTACCGACAATGAGCAGTTCTTC. Translation: CASRGGTDNEQFF.

The V gene is TRBV27, the J gene TRBJ2-7, with TRBD2 identical over 9 bases. The junction had 9 bases not matched to a gene; V was cut back by 6 bases and J by 3 bases. From germline, CDR1 is MNHEY and CDR2 SMNVEV (reference sequence). The CDR3 extends over 15 amino acids. DNA of the CDR3: TGTGCCAGCAGCCCGGGACTAGCTGGAAACTACGAGCAGTACTTC. Amino acid sequence: CASSPGLAGNYEQYF.

The V gene is TRBV14, the J gene TRBJ2-3; weak D call: TRBD1 (5 bases). This CDR3 comprises 14 residues. V was clipped by 3 bases and J by 8 bases, with 15 bases between them. From germline, CDR1 is SGHDN and CDR2 FVKESK. CDR3 bases: TGTGCCAGCAGCCAGAGGCAGGGCCGGAGTACGCAGTATTTT. Its translation is CASSQRQGRSTQYF.

V usage is TRBV6-2 or TRBV6-3 and J usage is TRBJ1-5; D not certain. Trimming shortened V by 6 bases and J by 4 bases, and 16 bases separated the two germline ends. Germline V gene sequence: CDR1 MNHEY, CDR2 SVGEGT. The CDR3 covers 15 residues. CDR3 region: CASSDQLRANQPQHF. The CDR3 nucleotides are TGTGCCAGCAGCGACCAGCTGCGGGCTAATCAGCCCCAGCATTTT.

This clone was picked up one time. CDR3 sequence: CASTYGLKNTEAFF. CDR3 sequence (DNA): TGTGCCAGCACTTATGGGCTTAAGAACACTGAAGCTTTCTTT. The chain carries TRBV7-8 and TRBJ1-1; D is unresolved. Trimming cost V 7 bases and J 1 base, with 13 bases left between them. The CDR3 extends over 14 amino acids. Germline V CDR1 and CDR2: SGHVS, FQNEAQ.

The rearrangement uses TRBV21-1 and TRBJ2-2; the table's D call TRBD2 went unverified against the DNA. TRBV21-1 is listed as a pseudogene. The CDR3 loop spans 16 amino acids. This chain's CDR3 is CASSNKEEGNTGELFF. The CDR3 DNA is TGTGCCAGCAGCAACAAAGAGGAAGGGAACACCGGGGAGCTGTTTTTT.

The chain uses TRBV10-3 and TRBJ2-1; tentatively, D is TRBD2 (5 bases). V lost 0 bases to trimming and J lost 4 bases, with 13 bases between them. Germline-derived CDR1 and CDR2 are ENHRY and SYGVKD. This CDR3 is built from 16 residues. CDR3 sequence (DNA): TGTGCCATCAGTGAGTCGGGATCCGGACTGTACAATGAGCAGTTCTTC. Protein: CAISESGSGLYNEQFF.

A single count supports this clone. The chain has TRBV29-1 and TRBJ1-4; D might be TRBD1 (6 bases). Trimming removed 7 bases from V and 5 bases from J, with 14 bases in between. Germline CDR1 and CDR2: SQVTM and ANQGSEA. The CDR3 loop spans 13 amino acids. CDR3 DNA sequence: TGCAGCGCTGCCCGACAGGAGAATGAAAAACTGTTTTTT. The encoded protein is CSAARQENEKLFF.

The chain couples TRBV13 to TRBJ1-1; no reliable D call. Trimming shortened V by 2 bases and J by 0 bases, and 10 bases separated the two germline ends. There are 15 residues in the CDR3. Per germline, CDR1 PRHDT and CDR2 FYEKMQ (reference sequence). The CDR3 spells CASSLFRELNTEAFF. The CDR3 coding sequence is TGTGCCAGCAGCTTATTTCGAGAATTGAACACTGAAGCTTTCTTT.

V is TRBV5-1 and J is TRBJ2-5; D perhaps matches TRBD1 (8 bases). Trimming removed 4 bases at V and 2 bases at J, with 12 bases between. The V gene's germline CDR1 is SGHRS and CDR2 YFSETQ. There are 14 residues in the CDR3. This chain's CDR3 is CASSPQGGQETQYF. Written as DNA, the CDR3 is TGCGCCAGCAGCCCACAGGGGGGGCAAGAGACCCAGTACTTC.